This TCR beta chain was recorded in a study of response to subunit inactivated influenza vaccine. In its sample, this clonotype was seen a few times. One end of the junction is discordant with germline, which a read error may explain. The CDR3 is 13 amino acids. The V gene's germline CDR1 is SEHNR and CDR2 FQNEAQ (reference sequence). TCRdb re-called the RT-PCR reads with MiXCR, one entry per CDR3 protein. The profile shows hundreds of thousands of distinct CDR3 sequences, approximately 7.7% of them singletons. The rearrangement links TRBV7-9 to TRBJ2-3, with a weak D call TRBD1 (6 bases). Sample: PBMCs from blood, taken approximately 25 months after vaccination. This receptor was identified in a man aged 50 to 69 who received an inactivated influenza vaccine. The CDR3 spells CASTLQGTDTQYF. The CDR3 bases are TGTGCCAGCACCTTACAGGGAACAGATACGCAGTATTTT.